These 12 T cell receptor beta chains share one sample of origin, sequenced in a study of patients and donors after allogeneic stem cell transplantation. Each CDR3 protein is one row after TCRdb ran MiXCR on the RT-PCR reads. Of about 960,000 distinct CDR3 sequences in the sample, around 17% were seen once. Sequenced material: blood, either unsorted or a sorted T cell fraction (not recorded which). Every receptor here comes from a human donor who was either an allogeneic HSCT recipient or a stem cell or donor lymphocyte infusion donor (not recorded which). It is not recorded whose cells these are; they may come from a transplant donor.

V and J are TRBV6-6 and TRBJ1-1; D may be TRBD1 (5 bases). The CDR3 spans 13 residues. CDR1 MNHNY and CDR2 SVGAGI come from the germline V gene (reference sequence). The V end lost 6 bases, the J end lost 4 bases, and 12 bases lay between the germline ends. The CDR3 region has the DNA TGTGCCAGCAGCCGAGGGGCTAGCACTGAAGCTTTCTTT. Its translation is CASSRGASTEAFF.

V usage is TRBV9 and J usage is TRBJ1-2; perhaps TRBD1 as D (6 bases). V lost 0 bases, J lost 7 bases, and 10 bases lay in between. Per germline, CDR1 SGDLS and CDR2 YYNGEE. This CDR3 is 13 amino acids long. The chain's CDR3 is CASSVAGRGGYTF. The CDR3 DNA reads TGTGCCAGCAGCGTAGCGGGCAGGGGTGGCTACACCTTC.

This clonotype was recorded a few times. This chain joins TRBV7-2 and TRBJ2-1; TRBD1 matches at 8 bases. The CDR3 totals 16 residues. V lost 5 bases and J lost 5; bases outside the gene matches: 11. Germline V gives CDR1 SGHTA, CDR2 FQGNSA. In DNA, the CDR3 is TGTGCCAGCAGCCCGATAGGACAGGGTGGGAACAATGAGCAGTTCTTC. This encodes CASSPIGQGGNNEQFF.

The chain uses TRBV27 and TRBJ2-7; 9 bases match TRBD1. The V gene end was trimmed by 6 bases and the J gene end by 3 bases; junction bases not matched to a gene: 12. Germline V lookup: CDR1 MNHEY, CDR2 SMNVEV (reference sequence). CDR3 length equals 16 residues. As DNA, the CDR3 is TGTGCCAGCAGCAAGGGGCCGGCGGGACAGGGCTACGAGCAGTACTTC. This codes for CASSKGPAGQGYEQYF.

This clonotype occurred a few times. V and J are TRBV2 and TRBJ1-1; 7 bases line up with TRBD1. The V segment lost 7 bases and the J segment 6 bases; nucleotides outside the gene matches: 11. The CDR3 contains 14 residues. Per germline, CDR1 SNHLY and CDR2 FYNNEI. This CDR3 reads CASKSIDRASEAFF. As DNA, the CDR3 is TGTGCCAGCAAGAGTATCGACAGGGCCTCTGAAGCTTTCTTT.

This clonotype was counted only a few times. The chain has TRBV12-3 or TRBV12-4 and TRBJ1-6, with D tentatively TRBD1 (6 bases). Trimming removed 2 bases at V and 7 bases at J, with 9 bases between. CDR3 length: 14 residues. The CDR3 protein is CASSLRTVNSPLHF. CDR3 in DNA: TGTGCCAGCAGTTTACGGACAGTAAATTCACCCCTCCACTTT.

This clonotype has just a few counts. This rearrangement joins TRBV27 to TRBJ1-3; 9 positions match TRBD1. This CDR3 spans 14 amino acids. The ends lost 5 bases at V and 5 bases at J; junction bases unmatched: 4. CDR1 and CDR2 (germline): MNHEY, SMNVEV (reference sequence). CDR3 bases: TGTGCCAGCAGTCTCGGACAGGGGAGAAACACCATATATTTT. This encodes CASSLGQGRNTIYF.

This chain uses TRBV20-1 with TRBJ2-3, with D possibly being TRBD1 or TRBD2 (6 bases each). Trimming pared 4 bases from V and 6 bases from J, leaving 17 bases between. Per the germline V gene, CDR1 is DFQATT and CDR2 is SNEGSKA (reference sequence). CDR3 length: 14 residues. The chain's CDR3 is CSATPSGGPDTQYF. The CDR3 nucleotides read TGCAGTGCTACTCCGTCCGGGGGCCCGGATACGCAGTATTTT.

The chain links TRBV7-9 to TRBJ2-7; maybe TRBD2 (6 bases). Trimming left V 0 bases short and J 3 bases short, with 18 bases between. This CDR3 has 17 residues. In germline, CDR1 is SEHNR, CDR2 FQNEAQ (reference sequence). The CDR3 bases are TGTGCCAGCAGCTTAGCCCCCCTGGGGGGAAAATTCTACGAGCAGTACTTC. Protein sequence: CASSLAPLGGKFYEQYF.

This clonotype was recorded a few times. V gene TRBV3-1 combines with J gene TRBJ2-7; tentative D call: TRBD1 (7 bases). In germline, CDR1 is LGHDT, CDR2 YNNKEL (reference sequence). This CDR3 contains 14 residues. The V gene lost 1 base and the J gene lost 6 bases, with 13 bases spanning the gap. The CDR3 DNA reads TGTGCCAGCAGCCAAGTCCAGGGGGGATCCGAGCAGTACTTC. This codes for CASSQVQGGSEQYF.

This clonotype has a count of ten or more. The V call is TRBV10-3, the J call TRBJ2-2, with D unclear. V lost 3 bases and J lost 1, with 9 bases in between. The germline V gene has CDR1 ENHRY and CDR2 SYGVKD. This CDR3 has 15 amino acids. CDR3 bases: TGTGCCATCAGTGAAGGGTTTATGAACACCGGGGAGCTGTTTTTT. This encodes CAISEGFMNTGELFF.

This clonotype was seen a few times. The J gene is TRBJ1-1, the V gene TRBV6-5, with 8 bases lining up with TRBD1. V gave up 0 bases and J gave up 1 base; unmatched junction bases: 4. The CDR3 runs to 16 residues. CDR1 and CDR2 from the germline V gene are MNHEY and SVGAGI. CDR3 DNA: TGTGCCAGCAGTTACTCGGCAGGGGGCAAGAACACTGAAGCTTTCTTT. Translated: CASSYSAGGKNTEAFF.